This T cell receptor (beta chain) comes out of a study of blood T cell repertoires in COVID-19. Turning to the study itself: Both acute and convalescent COVID-19 samples were obtained from the United States, Italy and Spain. From T cells, B-cell-depleted T cells, or PBMCs came the material, which was cDNA or gDNA.

As handled by the study authors: Amplifying reference gene primers gave estimates of nucleated cell counts. Assay: immunoSEQ multiplex PCR; the TCRdb copy retains only in-frame clones and omits some. The V and J calls and the clone size are those of that table, but D and trimming were determined from the DNA. This table holds about 520,000 clones, 70% to 90% found once. Germline-derived CDR1 and CDR2 are LGHDT and YNNKEL (reference sequence). The CDR3 totals 14 residues. V was pared by 5 bases and J by 5 bases, with 6 bases of the junction left unmatched. Sequences were obtained from peripheral blood. The clonotype comes from a human donor in a cohort sampled during active COVID-19. V and J are TRBV3-1 (or the pseudogene TRBV3-2) and TRBJ2-7; 10 bases agree with TRBD1. The CDR3 sequence is CASSARQGADEQYF. The CDR3 DNA is TGTGCCAGCAGCGCTCGACAGGGGGCCGACGAGCAGTACTTC.